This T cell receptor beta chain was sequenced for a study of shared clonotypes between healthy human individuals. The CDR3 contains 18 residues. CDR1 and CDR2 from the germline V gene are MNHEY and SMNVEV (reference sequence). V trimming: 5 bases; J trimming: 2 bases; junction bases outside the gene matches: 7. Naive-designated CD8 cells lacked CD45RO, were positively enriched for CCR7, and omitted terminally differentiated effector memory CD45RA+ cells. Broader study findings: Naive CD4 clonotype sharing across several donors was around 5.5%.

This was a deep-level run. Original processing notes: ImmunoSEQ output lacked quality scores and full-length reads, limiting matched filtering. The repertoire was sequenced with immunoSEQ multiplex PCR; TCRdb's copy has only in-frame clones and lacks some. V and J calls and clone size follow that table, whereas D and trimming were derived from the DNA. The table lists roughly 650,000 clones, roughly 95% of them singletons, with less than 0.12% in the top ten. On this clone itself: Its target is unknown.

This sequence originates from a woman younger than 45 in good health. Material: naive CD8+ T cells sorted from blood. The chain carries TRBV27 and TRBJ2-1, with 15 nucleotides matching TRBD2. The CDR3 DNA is TGTGCCAGCAGTCCCGGGACTAGCGGGAGGAGGACCTACAATGAGCAGTTCTTC. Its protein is CASSPGTSGRRTYNEQFF.